Here is one TCR beta chain with its context. Antigen unknown. It is unclear where the CDR3 begins or ends on the DNA, so no DNA is shown, and the CDR3 is as TCRdb lists it. These oral cavity squamous cell carcinomas were HPV-negative and locally advanced. CDR1 and CDR2 from the germline V gene are MNHEY and SMNVEV (reference sequence). The CDR3 adds up to 17 amino acids, both ends counted. This sample was included in a study of neoadjuvant anti-PD-1 for oral cavity cancer. On the study more broadly: Patients without progression received a fourth nivolumab dose around day 43, then surgical resection on days 50-56.

Overall study results and limits: Treg/Th17 ratio rose with pretreatment blood and fell with post-treatment tumor TCRbeta clonality.

The assay was immunoSEQ multiplex PCR, and TCRdb's table has in-frame clones only and misses some. The sample carries about 7,200 clones, over 45% recorded once. The sequence was collected from a person aged 40 to 85 with oral cavity squamous cell carcinoma. This sample comprised tumor tissue, obtained before nivolumab (anti-PD-1) treatment. The chain links TRBV27 to TRBJ1-2. The CDR3 protein is CASSSSATTGYLGGYTF.